These 8 T cell receptor beta chains came from one sample sequenced in a study of Ad26.COV2.S vaccination and SARS-CoV-2 variants. TCRdb keeps only in-frame clones here, not all; method: immunoSEQ multiplex PCR. The table has 300,000 to 400,000 clones, about nine tenths seen once; the top ten hold 3.4%. Treatment indicated: around 19 received Ad26.COV2.S at low or high dose, single or two shots; roughly five received placebo; per-sample allocation not given. Sampling happened 63 days after the first vaccine or placebo injection. The specimen was peripheral blood, collected in a trial of Ad26.COV2.S vaccine versus placebo. Every receptor here comes from a person aged 18-60 years who received the Ad26.COV2.S COVID-19 vaccine or a placebo.

This chain's CDR3 is CASSKAPAALGYGYTF. The DNA for the CDR3 is TGTGCCAGCAGCAAAGCGCCGGCCGCACTGGGCTATGGCTACACCTTC. The rearrangement links TRBV21-1 to TRBJ1-2. TRBV21-1 is a pseudogene locus. CDR3 size: 16 residues.

This clone was seen more than once but under ten times. Different DNA sequences within this sample yield the same CDR3. The chain recombines TRBV19 with TRBJ1-6; no definite D call. The CDR3 length is 12 residues. V dropped 4 bases and J dropped 6 bases, with 4 bases sitting between them. The germline V gene has CDR1 LNHDA and CDR2 SQIVND (reference sequence). CDR3 amino acids: CASSNPNSPLHF. The CDR3 DNA sequence: TGTGCCAGTAGTAACCCTAATTCACCCCTCCACTTT.

The chain joins TRBV11-2 to TRBJ2-4, with TRBD2 matching over 10 bases. CDR1 and CDR2 from the germline V gene are SGHAT and FQNNGV. There are 18 residues in the CDR3. J was trimmed by 1 base and V by 4 bases; bases with no gene match: 10. The CDR3 sequence is CASSSRGAGGQAKNIQYF. The CDR3 nucleotides read TGTGCCAGCAGCTCCCGCGGAGCGGGGGGGCAGGCCAAAAACATTCAGTACTTC. Full variable domain (remainder filled in from reference TRBV11-2 and TRBJ2-4): EAGVAQSPRYKIIEKRQSVAFWCNPISGHATLYWYQQILGQGPKLLIQFQNNGVVDDSQLPKDRFSAERLKGVDSTLKIQPAKLEDSAVYLCASSSRGAGGQAKNIQYFGAGTRLSVL.

The J gene is TRBJ1-3, the V gene TRBV7-8; 11 bases agree with TRBD1. CDR1 and CDR2 from the germline V gene are SGHVS and FQNEAQ. The CDR3 loop spans 19 amino acids. Unmatched junction bases numbered 10, after V lost 3 bases and J lost 0 bases. CDR3 in amino acids: CASSFDRGTGGYSGNTIYF. CDR3 sequence (DNA): TGTGCCAGCAGCTTCGACCGTGGGACAGGGGGATACTCTGGAAACACCATATATTTT.

The CDR3 DNA reads TGTGCCAGCAGCCTGGCCGGGACAGGGTCGAGAAAACTGTTTTTT. This codes for CASSLAGTGSRKLFF. The genes are TRBV27 and TRBJ1-4; 9 bases agree with TRBD1. V lost 6 bases to trimming and J lost 10 bases; unmatched junction nucleotides: 12. Germline CDR1 MNHEY, CDR2 SMNVEV (reference sequence). This CDR3 contains 15 residues.

The chain is built from TRBV19 and TRBJ2-2; 12 bases align to TRBD2. The CDR3 sequence is 14 residues long. V shed 11 bases and J 1 base; nucleotides not matched to a gene: 2. Germline values: CDR1 LNHDA, CDR2 SQIVND (reference sequence). In DNA, the CDR3 is TGTGCCGGGGGACTAGCGGGGAACACCGGGGAGCTGTTTTTT. Its protein product is CAGGLAGNTGELFF.

The chain has TRBV10-3 and TRBJ1-1; no clear D. Germline V gives CDR1 ENHRY, CDR2 SYGVKD. The CDR3 spans 14 residues. The V end lost 8 bases, the J end lost 1 base, and 14 bases lay between the germline ends. This chain's CDR3 is CAISEDGRNTEAFF. The CDR3 nucleotides read TGTGCCATCTCCGAAGATGGAAGGAACACTGAAGCTTTCTTT.

The chain recombines TRBV6-6 with TRBJ1-1, with 7 bases identical to TRBD1. The CDR3 has 14 residues. The J segment lost 5 bases and the V segment lost 5 bases, leaving 8 bases of the junction unmatched. CDR1 is MNHNY and CDR2 is SVGAGI in the germline V gene (reference sequence). The CDR3 sequence: CASSMEGAGTEAFF. The CDR3 DNA reads as TGTGCCAGCAGTATGGAGGGGGCAGGAACTGAAGCTTTCTTT.